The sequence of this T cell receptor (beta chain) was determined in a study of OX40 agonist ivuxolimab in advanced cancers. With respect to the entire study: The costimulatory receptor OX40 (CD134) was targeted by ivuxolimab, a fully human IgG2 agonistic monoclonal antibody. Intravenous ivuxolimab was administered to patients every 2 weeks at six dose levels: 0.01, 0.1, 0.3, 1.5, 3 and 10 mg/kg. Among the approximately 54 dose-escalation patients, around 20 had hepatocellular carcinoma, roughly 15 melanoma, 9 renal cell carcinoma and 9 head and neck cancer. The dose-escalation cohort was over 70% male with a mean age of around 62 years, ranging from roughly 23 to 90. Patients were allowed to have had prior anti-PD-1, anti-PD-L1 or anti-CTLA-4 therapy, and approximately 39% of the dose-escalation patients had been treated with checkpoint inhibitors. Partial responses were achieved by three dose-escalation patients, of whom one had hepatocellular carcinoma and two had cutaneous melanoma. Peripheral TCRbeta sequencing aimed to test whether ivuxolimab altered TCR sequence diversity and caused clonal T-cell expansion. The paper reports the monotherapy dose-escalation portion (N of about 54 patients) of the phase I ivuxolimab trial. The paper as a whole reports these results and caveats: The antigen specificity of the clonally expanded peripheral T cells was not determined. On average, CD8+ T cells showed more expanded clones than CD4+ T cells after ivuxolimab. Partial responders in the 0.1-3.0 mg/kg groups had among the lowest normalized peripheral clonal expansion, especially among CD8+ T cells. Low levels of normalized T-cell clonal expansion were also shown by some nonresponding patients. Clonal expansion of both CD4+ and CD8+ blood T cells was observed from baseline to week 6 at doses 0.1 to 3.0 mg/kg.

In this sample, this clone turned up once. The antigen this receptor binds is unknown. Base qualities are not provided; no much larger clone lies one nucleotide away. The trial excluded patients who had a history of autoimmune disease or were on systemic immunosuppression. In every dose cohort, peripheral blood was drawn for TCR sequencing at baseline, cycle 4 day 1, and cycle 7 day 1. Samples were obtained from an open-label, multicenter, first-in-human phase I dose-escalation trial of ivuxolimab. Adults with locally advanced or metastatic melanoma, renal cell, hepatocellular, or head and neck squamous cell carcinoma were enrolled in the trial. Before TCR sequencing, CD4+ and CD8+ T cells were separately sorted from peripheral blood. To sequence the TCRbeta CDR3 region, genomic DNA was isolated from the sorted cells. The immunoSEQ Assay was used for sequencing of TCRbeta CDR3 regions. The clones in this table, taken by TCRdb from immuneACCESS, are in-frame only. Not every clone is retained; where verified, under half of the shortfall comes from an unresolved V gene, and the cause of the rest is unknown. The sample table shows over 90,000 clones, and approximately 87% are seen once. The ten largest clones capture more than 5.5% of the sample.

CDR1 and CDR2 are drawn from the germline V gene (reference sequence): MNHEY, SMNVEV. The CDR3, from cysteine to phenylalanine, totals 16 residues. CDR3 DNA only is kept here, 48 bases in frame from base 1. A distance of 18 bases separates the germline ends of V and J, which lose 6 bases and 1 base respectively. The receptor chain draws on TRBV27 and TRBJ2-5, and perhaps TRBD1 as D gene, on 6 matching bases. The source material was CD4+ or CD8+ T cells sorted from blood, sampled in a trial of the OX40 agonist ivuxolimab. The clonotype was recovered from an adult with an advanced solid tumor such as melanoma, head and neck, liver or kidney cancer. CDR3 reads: CASSRVQGPLQETQYF. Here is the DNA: TGTGCCAGCAGCCGTGTCCAGGGGCCGCTCCAAGAGACCCAGTACTTC.